The 23 T cell receptor beta chains reported below all come from one sample, sequenced in a study of spatial heterogeneity in lung cancer. TCRdb fed the 5' RACE reads into MiXCR, producing one record per CDR3 protein. This sample has about 5,000 distinct CDR3 sequences; approximately 20% occur once, and the top ten carry 20%. Time point here: sample taken at primary tumor resection. Tumor, nontumor lung or frozen PBMC supplied whole RNA that was sequenced unsorted. Here the sequenced sample was normal lung tissue next to the tumor, taken at surgery. The receptors here all came from a male donor with early-stage non-small cell lung cancer.

The chain joins TRBV5-1 to TRBJ2-2; D possibly corresponds to TRBD2 (7 bases). The CDR3 totals 18 residues. Trimming removed 3 bases at V and 0 bases at J, with 18 bases between. CDR1 is SGHRS, CDR2 YFSETQ, per germline. CDR3 sequence: CASSSRRGGLANTGELFF. DNA for the CDR3: TGCGCCAGCAGCTCCCGGAGGGGGGGCCTCGCGAACACCGGGGAGCTGTTTTTT.

This clonotype is medium-sized in the sample. The chain couples TRBV7-2 to TRBJ2-5, with D possibly being TRBD2 (5 bases). The CDR3 spans 14 residues. Trimming shortened V by 5 bases and J by 5 bases, and 15 bases separated the two germline ends. CDR1 and CDR2 (germline): SGHTA, FQGNSA. The CDR3, as DNA: TGTGCCAGCAGCCCACAATCCCGAGGGGAGACCCAGTACTTC. Its translation is CASSPQSRGETQYF.

By frequency in the sample, this clonotype is medium-sized. J is TRBJ2-7 and V is TRBV28; D remains unclear. The CDR3 is 14 amino acids. V lost 6 bases and J lost 0, with 12 bases in between. Germline V lookup: CDR1 MDHEN, CDR2 SYDVKM. CDR3 DNA: TGTGCCAGCAGCCTAATGAAAATCTCCTACGAGCAGTACTTC. Amino acids: CASSLMKISYEQYF.

This clonotype is judged medium-sized. This rearrangement joins TRBV5-6 to TRBJ2-2, with TRBD1 matching over 8 bases. Germline V CDR1 and CDR2: SGHDT, YYEEEE. V was pared by 2 bases and J by 1 base, with 4 bases of the junction left unmatched. The CDR3 is 16 residues long. CDR3 in DNA: TGTGCCAGCAGCTTAGGCGGACAGGGGAACACCGGGGAGCTGTTTTTT. Translating it yields CASSLGGQGNTGELFF.

This chain links TRBV12-3 or TRBV12-4 with TRBJ2-2; tentative D call: TRBD1 (6 bases). The CDR3 consists of 16 residues. Trimming stripped 5 bases from V and 3 bases from J, with 16 bases between. The chain's CDR3 is CASSIQGEEDTGELFF. The CDR3 nucleotides read TGTGCCAGCAGTATACAGGGAGAGGAAGACACCGGGGAGCTGTTTTTT.

This clonotype was seen a single time. The chain links TRBV5-1 to TRBJ1-1, with D possibly matching TRBD1 (6 bases). V was trimmed by 0 bases and J by 8 bases, leaving 14 bases between them. The germline V gene has CDR1 SGHRS and CDR2 YFSETQ. This CDR3 contains 14 residues. CDR3 protein: CASSLASNGQEAFF. CDR3 DNA sequence: TGCGCCAGCAGCTTGGCCTCAAACGGACAGGAAGCTTTCTTT.

The rearrangement links TRBV4-1 to TRBJ1-4; possible D gene TRBD1, 6 bases. Germline V lookup: CDR1 MGHRA, CDR2 YSYEKL. Trimming left V 0 bases short and J 6 bases short, with 8 bases between. The CDR3 spans 14 residues. CDR3: CASSQDPGDEKLFF. For the CDR3, the DNA is TGCGCCAGCAGCCAAGATCCAGGGGATGAAAAACTGTTTTTT.

To note about this clonotype: Germline and junction disagree at one end, which may indicate a read error. CDR3 DNA sequence: TGTGCCAGCAGTCGACTAGCGGGGAACCAAGAGACCCAGTACTTT. Translation gives CASSRLAGNQETQYF. This sequence joins TRBV12-3 or TRBV12-4 and TRBJ2-5; 11 nucleotides match TRBD2. The CDR3 loop spans 15 amino acids.

This clonotype rates as medium-sized. This rearrangement joins TRBV11-2 to TRBJ1-3; no clear D gene. Trimming removed 1 base at V and 0 bases at J, with 7 bases between. The CDR3 contains 15 residues. The germline V gene has CDR1 SGHAT and CDR2 FQNNGV. DNA for the CDR3: TGTGCCAGCAGCTTAGGCGTAACCTCTGGAAACACCATATATTTT. Amino acid sequence: CASSLGVTSGNTIYF.

Ten or more counts support this clonotype. V usage is TRBV2 and J usage is TRBJ1-2; 10 bases map to TRBD1. Per the germline V gene, CDR1 is SNHLY and CDR2 is FYNNEI. Trimming removed 1 base from V and 6 bases from J; junction bases left unmatched: 5. The CDR3 runs 15 residues. The CDR3 spells CASSEGGQGVDGYTF. Here the CDR3 DNA reads TGTGCCAGCAGTGAAGGAGGACAGGGGGTCGATGGCTACACCTTC. Full variable domain (outside the CDR3, taken from reference TRBV2 and TRBJ1-2): EPEVTQTPSHQVTQMGQEVILRCVPISNHLYFYWYRQILGQKVEFLVSFYNNEISEKSEIFDDQFSVERPDGSNFTLKIRSTKLEDSAMYFCASSEGGQGVDGYTFGSGTRLTVV.

This clonotype rates as medium-sized. V gene TRBV28 combines with J gene TRBJ1-4; D not certain. Germline CDR1 and CDR2: MDHEN and SYDVKM. The length of the CDR3 is 14 residues. V gave up 6 bases and J gave up 8 bases, with 16 bases separating them. The CDR3 region has the DNA TGTGCCAGCAGCACCTCCCAGGACGGGGAAAAACTGTTTTTT. Translation: CASSTSQDGEKLFF.

This sequence joins TRBV30 and TRBJ2-7; tentatively, D is TRBD2 (6 bases). Germline values: CDR1 GTSNPN, CDR2 SVGIG (reference sequence). CDR3 length: 13 amino acids. The V end was cut by 6 bases, the J end by 0 bases, with 12 bases between. CDR3 amino acids: CACKIAASYEQYF. CDR3 DNA: TGTGCCTGCAAAATAGCGGCCTCCTACGAGCAGTACTTC. Drawing the rest from reference TRBV30 and TRBJ2-7, the complete variable domain is SQTIHQWPATLVQPVGSPLSLECTVEGTSNPNLYWYRQAAGRGLQLLFYSVGIGQISSEVPQNLSASRPQDRQFILSSKKLLLSDSGFYLCACKIAASYEQYFGPGTRLTVT.

By share of the sample, this clonotype is medium-sized. V usage is TRBV7-8 and J usage is TRBJ2-7, with TRBD2 identical over 12 bases. Looked up from germline, CDR1 is SGHVS and CDR2 is FQNEAQ. With V trimmed by 5 bases and J by 4 bases, 6 bases remained unmatched. CDR3 length equals 15 residues. The CDR3 loop reads CASSKRTSGNYEQYF. The CDR3 region has the DNA TGTGCCAGCAGCAAGCGGACTAGCGGGAATTACGAGCAGTACTTC. Full variable domain (remainder filled in from reference TRBV7-8 and TRBJ2-7): GAGVSQSPRYKVAKRGQDVALRCDPISGHVSLFWYQQALGQGPEFLTYFQNEAQLDKSGLPSDRFFAERPEGSVSTLKIQRTQQEDSAVYLCASSKRTSGNYEQYFGPGTRLTVT.

The V and J genes are TRBV28 and TRBJ2-3; the D is unclear. V shed 3 bases and J shed 1 base, with 8 bases lying between them. The germline V gene has CDR1 MDHEN and CDR2 SYDVKM. The CDR3 spans 14 residues. In DNA, the CDR3 is TGTGCCAGCAGTTTCGTCGCGGGCACAGATACGCAGTATTTT. This translates into CASSFVAGTDTQYF. Full variable domain (outside the CDR3, taken from reference TRBV28 and TRBJ2-3): DVKVTQSSRYLVKRTGEKVFLECVQDMDHENMFWYRQDPGLGLRLIYFSYDVKMKEKGDIPEGYSVSREKKERFSLILESASTNQTSMYLCASSFVAGTDTQYFGPGTRLTVL.

The chain couples TRBV11-2 to TRBJ2-2; unclear D gene. The length of the CDR3 is 13 residues. Germline V gene lookup returns CDR1 SGHAT and CDR2 FQNNGV. The V and J ends lost 7 bases and 5 bases respectively, with 11 bases between them. The CDR3 DNA is TGTGCCAGCAACCCGACCGGTACCGGGGAGCTGTTTTTT. As protein: CASNPTGTGELFF.

This clonotype was counted at least ten times. The rearrangement uses TRBV7-2 and TRBJ2-7, with TRBD2 identical over 10 bases. The CDR3 is 15 amino acids. Trimming removed 0 bases from V and 2 bases from J; junction bases left unmatched: 1. Germline loops: CDR1 SGHTA, CDR2 FQGNSA. CDR3 in amino acids: CASSLAGTSAYEQYF. The CDR3 region has the DNA TGTGCCAGCAGCTTAGCGGGGACTAGCGCCTACGAGCAGTACTTC. Based on the CDR3 plus reference TRBV7-2 and TRBJ2-7, the full variable domain is GAGVSQSPSNKVTEKGKDVELRCDPISGHTALYWYRQSLGQGLEFLIYFQGNSAPDKSGLPSDRFSAERTGGSVSTLTIQRTQQEDSAVYLCASSLAGTSAYEQYFGPGTRLTVT.

A few counts support this clonotype. The chain joins TRBV6-1 to TRBJ1-6; D may be TRBD1 (5 bases). The CDR3 is 15 amino acids. Trimming removed 6 bases from V and 7 bases from J, with 16 bases in between. CDR1 and CDR2 (germline): MNHNS, SASEGT. CDR3 nucleotide sequence: TGTGCCAGCAGAGCGGCGGGGGTTAACAATTCACCCCTCCACTTT. Translating gives CASRAAGVNNSPLHF.

The genes are TRBV5-1 and TRBJ2-3; 11 positions match TRBD2. The CDR3 loop spans 17 amino acids. J lost 5 bases, V lost 0 bases, and 8 bases had no gene match. Germline V gene sequence: CDR1 SGHRS, CDR2 YFSETQ. CDR3 protein: CASSLELLAGVVDTQYF. The CDR3 coding sequence is TGCGCCAGCAGCTTGGAACTACTAGCGGGAGTTGTAGATACGCAGTATTTT.

This clonotype occurred many times. The chain carries TRBV6-2 or TRBV6-3 and TRBJ2-1; tentative D call: TRBD2 (5 bases). The V gene lost 3 bases and the J gene lost 2 bases, with 20 bases spanning the gap. CDR3 size: 18 residues. Germline CDR1 MNHEY, CDR2 SVGEGT. The CDR3 spells CASSYSGGQAATYNEQFF. The CDR3 region has the DNA TGTGCCAGCAGTTATTCGGGCGGGCAGGCGGCAACCTACAATGAGCAGTTCTTC.

This clonotype is medium-sized within its sample. The rearrangement links TRBV23-1 to TRBJ2-5; 9 bases line up with TRBD1. TRBV23-1 carries the ORF label, with uncertain function. V shed 4 bases and J 4 bases; nucleotides not matched to a gene: 13. This CDR3 spans 17 amino acids. CDR3 sequence: CASSRFVLGQGGETQYF. CDR3 bases: TGCGCCAGCAGTCGGTTCGTCCTGGGACAGGGAGGAGAGACCCAGTACTTC.

Judged by abundance, this clonotype is medium-sized. This chain uses TRBV5-1 with TRBJ2-1, with no clear D. Trimming shortened V by 4 bases and J by 3 bases, and 14 bases separated the two germline ends. The CDR3 sequence is 15 residues long. The germline V gene has CDR1 SGHRS and CDR2 YFSETQ. The CDR3: CASSHRDVGYNEQFF. The DNA of the CDR3 is TGCGCCAGCAGCCACCGCGACGTGGGCTACAATGAGCAGTTCTTC.

This clonotype occurred many times. The chain carries TRBV5-4 and TRBJ2-3, with 8 bases lining up with TRBD2. Germline V gene sequence: CDR1 SGHNT, CDR2 YYREEE (reference sequence). The CDR3 totals 15 residues. J was trimmed by 0 bases and V by 2 bases; bases with no gene match: 2. The CDR3 reads CASSFRLASTDTQYF. The CDR3 DNA sequence: TGTGCCAGCAGCTTCCGACTAGCGAGCACAGATACGCAGTATTTT.

This clonotype turned up a few times. The chain carries TRBV7-2 and TRBJ2-7; D unresolved. Trimming removed 2 bases at V and 2 bases at J, with 13 bases between. The V gene's germline CDR1 is SGHTA and CDR2 FQGNSA. CDR3 length: 15 amino acids. CDR3 loop: CASSLHGTNAYEQYF. CDR3 nucleotide sequence: TGTGCCAGCAGCTTACATGGCACGAATGCCTACGAGCAGTACTTC. The full variable domain, with the rest looked up from reference TRBV7-2 and TRBJ2-7, is GAGVSQSPSNKVTEKGKDVELRCDPISGHTALYWYRQSLGQGLEFLIYFQGNSAPDKSGLPSDRFSAERTGGSVSTLTIQRTQQEDSAVYLCASSLHGTNAYEQYFGPGTRLTVT.